What follows describes a single T cell receptor (beta chain). Mismatch with germline at one junction end may stem from a read error. Looked up from germline, CDR1 is SNHLY and CDR2 is FYNNEI. The CDR3 is made up of 16 amino acids. Through Arm-PCR of CDR3 regions and iRepertoire HTBI primers, TCR beta libraries were built. Using its own MiXCR run on the multiplex PCR reads, TCRdb lists one record per CDR3 protein. The sample has a few hundred thousand distinct CDR3 sequences; roughly 17% are singletons. The entry originates in a study of regulatory T cells in long-lasting Graves disease. The time point was: newly diagnosed GD, antithyroid drugs for less than 3 months. PBMC RNA was the source of the TCR library. The patient group derived from an endocrinology department in Xi'an, China. These data also featured in a second study, about T cells in Graves' hyperthyroidism and ophthalmopathy. That source reports: Using the HTBI primer set, a first-round RT-PCR was run on the TCR CDR3. The model foresaw ophthalmopathy a median roughly 6.6 months prior to onset.

Material: peripheral blood mononuclear cells (PBMCs), obtained at new diagnosis, from a patient treated with antithyroid drugs. V gene TRBV2 combines with J gene TRBJ1-6, with 7 bases fitting TRBD1. The TCR comes from a man in his forties or fifties with Graves disease. The CDR3 nucleotides read TGTGCCAGTGGGCCCCGCCGGGACAGCGGGGATCCACCCCCCCACTTT. It codes for CASGPRRDSGDPPPHF.